The clone carrying this T cell receptor beta chain was picked up a small number of times. This sample was taken from a study of blood T cells in healthy people across ages. With 6 bases removed from V and 1 base from J, the gap between germline ends came to 13 bases. The germline CDR1 and CDR2 sequences are MDHEN and SYDVKM. The CDR3 loop spans 14 amino acids. For the second PCR, which ran for about 7 to 11 cycles, a sample-barcoded 5' primer and a J-beta primer mix were used. One entry per CDR3 protein results from TCRdb running MiXCR on the 5' RACE reads. Here the sample spans roughly 1,100,000 distinct CDR3 sequences, approximately 26% being singletons. This sample was shared with a second study, whose subject was T cells of mothers and their children. That source adds: According to the study, all extracted RNA entered cDNA synthesis at approximately 1.5 ug per 15 ul. There were no persistent microchimeric T cell clones detected.

This TCR came from a girl between 2 and 10 years old in good health. The genes are TRBV28 and TRBJ2-7, with a weak D call TRBD2 (6 bases). The sequencing input was blood. DNA for the CDR3: TGTGCCAGCAGAAAAGCGGGCCCGTCCTACGAGCAGTACTTC. It translates to CASRKAGPSYEQYF.